One sample yielded the 21 T cell receptor beta chains listed below, sequenced in a study of early T cells in non-severe SARS-CoV-2 infection. From the 5' RACE reads, TCRdb called clonotypes with MiXCR, one entry per CDR3 protein. The table includes tens of thousands of distinct CDR3 sequences, 5.6% detected once. Sequencing used whole blood. The origin of the receptors is an adult who was a healthcare worker with PCR-confirmed SARS-CoV-2 infection or an uninfected control (not recorded which).

This clonotype was seen ten or more times. The genes are TRBV30 and TRBJ1-2; D remains unclear. The germline CDR1 and CDR2 sequences are GTSNPN and SVGIG (reference sequence). Trimming stripped 4 bases from V and 2 bases from J, with 8 bases between. The length of the CDR3 is 12 residues. The chain's CDR3 is CAWNRINYGYTF. The CDR3 DNA sequence: TGTGCCTGGAACCGGATCAACTATGGCTACACCTTC.

This clonotype was counted between two and nine times. A much larger clone differs from this one at a single base, so this may be a read error. The chain couples TRBV7-6 to TRBJ2-3; D perhaps matches TRBD2 (6 bases). The length of the CDR3 is 13 residues. Germline V gene sequence: CDR1 SGHVS, CDR2 FNYEAQ. The CDR3 protein is CVSLGGGTDTQYF. The CDR3 DNA follows: TGTGTCAGCCTTGGGGGAGGAACAGATACGCAGTATTTT.

This clonotype occurred many times. The V and J genes are TRBV20-1 and TRBJ1-2, with D possibly being TRBD1 (6 bases). Germline values: CDR1 DFQATT, CDR2 SNEGSKA (reference sequence). V was cut by 5 bases and J by 2 bases, with 9 bases left in between. This CDR3 has 12 amino acids. The CDR3 bases are TGCAGTGCTTCGCAGGGGAACTATGGCTACACCTTC. It is translated as CSASQGNYGYTF.

This clonotype was observed a handful of times. The V and J genes are TRBV7-8 and TRBJ2-3; D call uncertain. The V and J ends lost 5 bases and 6 bases respectively, with 12 bases between them. CDR3 size: 13 residues. CDR1 and CDR2 (germline): SGHVS, FQNEAQ. The DNA of the CDR3 is TGTGCCAGCAGCGTCAGTTATCAGGATACGCAGTATTTT. It codes for CASSVSYQDTQYF.

The table lists this clonotype with many counts. V gene TRBV20-1 combines with J gene TRBJ1-4; D unresolved. Germline values: CDR1 DFQATT, CDR2 SNEGSKA (reference sequence). V dropped 3 bases and J dropped 0 bases, with 11 bases sitting between them. This CDR3 has 15 amino acids. CDR3 nucleotides: TGCAGTGCTAGGTCCAGAAGTGCAACTAATGAAAAACTGTTTTTT. Translated, it gives CSARSRSATNEKLFF.

This clonotype occurred many times. V and J are TRBV12-3 or TRBV12-4 and TRBJ2-1; 7 bases align to TRBD2. V lost 4 bases to trimming and J lost 4 bases; unmatched junction nucleotides: 7. This CDR3 has 15 amino acids. For the CDR3, the DNA is TGTGCCAGCAGTTCCGCCGGGACTATATACAATGAGCAGTTCTTC. Its protein product is CASSSAGTIYNEQFF.

The sample holds many counts of this clonotype. The chain has TRBV6-4 and TRBJ2-1; weak D call: TRBD2 (7 bases). This CDR3 spans 15 amino acids. CDR1 is MRHNA and CDR2 is SNTAGT in the germline V gene. V was pared by 2 bases and J by 8 bases, with 16 bases between. CDR3 bases: TGTGCCAGCAGTGACGAGGGGGAGGGCCCGGATGAGCAGTTCTTC. The encoded protein is CASSDEGEGPDEQFF.

This clonotype showed up many times. The chain recombines TRBV5-1 with TRBJ1-5, with D maybe TRBD1 (5 bases). The CDR3 has 9 residues. The germline gives CDR1 SGHRS, CDR2 YFSETQ. V shed 6 bases and J shed 14 bases, with 9 bases lying between them. As DNA, the CDR3 is TGCGCCAGCAACGGGACCGAGCATTTT. Its protein is CASNGTEHF.

There are a few counts of this clonotype. The chain employs TRBV6-2 or TRBV6-3 and TRBJ2-7; D not certain. This CDR3 region has 12 residues. Per the germline V gene, CDR1 is MNHEY and CDR2 is SVGEGT. V gave up 3 bases and J gave up 2 bases, with 5 bases separating them. CDR3 region: CASSYPTYEQYF. CDR3 DNA sequence: TGTGCCAGCAGTTATCCTACCTACGAGCAGTACTTC.

The table lists this clonotype with many counts. The V call is TRBV2, the J call TRBJ2-1; 10 nucleotides match TRBD2. V gave up 6 bases and J gave up 6 bases; unmatched junction bases: 8. The CDR3 is made up of 15 amino acids. Germline V gene lookup returns CDR1 SNHLY and CDR2 FYNNEI. CDR3 in DNA: TGTGCCAGCAGGCTAAGCGGGGGGGAAGTCAATGAGCAGTTCTTC. Its protein product is CASRLSGGEVNEQFF.

In this sample, this clonotype turned up many times. The V and J genes are TRBV20-1 and TRBJ2-7; 14 bases are a match to TRBD2. V lost 7 bases to trimming and J lost 5 bases; unmatched junction nucleotides: 16. Germline V gene lookup returns CDR1 DFQATT and CDR2 SNEGSKA (reference sequence). The CDR3 loop spans 17 amino acids. The CDR3 sequence: CSVPTGTSGSSVHEQYF. CDR3 bases: TGCAGTGTACCTACCGGGACTAGCGGGAGTTCAGTCCACGAGCAGTACTTC.

This clonotype is judged medium-sized. The CDR3 coding sequence is TGTGCCAGCAGCTTAGGGTCAGGGTCAGATACGCAGTATTTT. Protein: CASSLGSGSDTQYF. The rearrangement uses TRBV7-9 and TRBJ2-3; D may be TRBD1 (5 bases). Germline V gene lookup returns CDR1 SEHNR and CDR2 FQNEAQ (reference sequence). Trimming stripped 1 base from V and 4 bases from J, with 9 bases between. The CDR3 is 14 residues long.

The rearrangement uses TRBV7-3 and TRBJ2-2, with D unclear. Germline lookup yields CDR1 SGHTA and CDR2 FQGTGA. Trimming stripped 0 bases from V and 1 base from J, with 3 bases between. This CDR3 is built from 14 residues. For the CDR3, the DNA is TGTGCCAGCAGCTTAACCGAGAACACCGGGGAGCTGTTTTTT. Encoded protein: CASSLTENTGELFF.

This clonotype was recorded many times. The V and J genes are TRBV29-1 and TRBJ1-3; no definite D call. The germline V and J ends were trimmed by 2 bases and 2 bases, with 7 bases remaining between them. The germline V gene encodes CDR1 SQVTM and CDR2 ANQGSEA. This CDR3 is built from 13 residues. CDR3 nucleotides: TGCAGCGTTGAACTACATACTGGAAACACCATATATTTT. The encoded protein is CSVELHTGNTIYF.

This clonotype was detected ten times or more. This sequence joins TRBV11-2 and TRBJ2-1; 9 bases line up with TRBD2. The germline V gene has CDR1 SGHAT and CDR2 FQNNGV. The CDR3 runs 16 residues. The V and J ends lost 1 base and 4 bases, in that order; junction bases with no gene match: 5. The CDR3 sequence is CASSLGLAAGYNEQFF. The CDR3 DNA is TGTGCCAGCAGCTTAGGACTAGCGGCGGGGTACAATGAGCAGTTCTTC.

This clonotype was recorded at least ten times. The J gene is TRBJ1-5, the V gene TRBV3-1; tentative D call: TRBD1 (6 bases). Germline lookup yields CDR1 LGHDT and CDR2 YNNKEL (reference sequence). The V end was cut by 0 bases, the J end by 11 bases, with 11 bases between. The CDR3 runs to 13 residues. CDR3 DNA: TGTGCCAGCAGCCAAGATCGGTGGACAGCCCAGCATTTT. This codes for CASSQDRWTAQHF.

This clonotype has at least ten counts. DNA for the CDR3: TGTGCCAGCAGTTCCCGCCTTCCGACTAGCGGGGGTTTTTACGAGCAGTACTTC. Encoded protein: CASSSRLPTSGGFYEQYF. The chain joins TRBV7-9 to TRBJ2-7, with TRBD2 matching 12 bases. Germline loops: CDR1 SEHNR, CDR2 FQNEAQ (reference sequence). Trimming removed 6 bases from V and 4 bases from J; junction bases left unmatched: 16. The CDR3 has 18 residues. Drawing the rest from reference TRBV7-9 and TRBJ2-7, the complete variable domain is DTGVSQNPRHKITKRGQNVTFRCDPISEHNRLYWYRQTLGQGPEFLTYFQNEAQLEKSRLLSDRFSAERPKGSFSTLEIQRTEQGDSAMYLCASSSRLPTSGGFYEQYFGPGTRLTVT.

The chain carries TRBV20-1 and TRBJ1-1, with a tentative D call TRBD1 (6 bases). V lost 0 bases and J lost 3, with 8 bases in between. Germline loops: CDR1 DFQATT, CDR2 SNEGSKA (reference sequence). The CDR3 extends over 13 amino acids. This CDR3 is CSAREGAHTEAFF. CDR3 bases: TGCAGTGCTAGAGAGGGGGCTCACACTGAAGCTTTCTTT.

At least ten counts were recorded for this clonotype. The chain recombines TRBV30 with TRBJ2-7; 10 bases agree with TRBD1. V gave up 4 bases and J gave up 2 bases; unmatched junction bases: 11. The CDR3 has 16 residues. The germline V gene has CDR1 GTSNPN and CDR2 SVGIG (reference sequence). The CDR3 is CAWTDQGQGPPYEQYF. For the CDR3, the DNA is TGTGCCTGGACCGACCAGGGACAGGGGCCGCCCTACGAGCAGTACTTC.

This clonotype was counted between two and nine times. The CDR3 bases are TGCAGTGCTCATACAGGACTAGCGCGACAAGAGACCCAGTACTTC. Protein sequence: CSAHTGLARQETQYF. This chain uses TRBV20-1 with TRBJ2-5, with 9 nucleotides matching TRBD2. CDR1 and CDR2 from the germline V gene are DFQATT and SNEGSKA (reference sequence). The CDR3 extends over 15 amino acids. Unmatched junction bases numbered 9, after V lost 5 bases and J lost 2 bases.

The table lists this clonotype with many counts. V gene TRBV18 combines with J gene TRBJ2-7; 9 positions agree with TRBD1. The CDR3 covers 15 residues. V dropped 4 bases and J dropped 5; count of bases not matched to a gene: 9. The germline CDR1 and CDR2 sequences are KGHSH and LQKENI. The CDR3 sequence is CASSLKQGAGDEQYF. The CDR3 bases are TGTGCCAGCTCACTAAAACAGGGGGCTGGGGACGAGCAGTACTTC.